The clone carrying this T cell receptor (beta chain) was detected many times. Antigen unknown. The cDNA was generated by 5'RACE with 10-nucleotide random UMIs. TCRdb re-derived calls from the 5' RACE reads in MiXCR, one entry per CDR3 protein. The table records approximately 65,000 distinct CDR3 sequences, more than 3.5% of them present only once. This specimen comes from a study of neurological immune-mediated disorders. Overall study findings and caveats: None of the features examined (clinical or MRI) was associated with the multiple sclerosis repertoire cluster. None of the CDR3 amino acid sequences of expanded clones were shared across subjects, and this suggested private repertoires in all groups.

Trimming cost V 4 bases and J 2 bases; bases outside gene matches: 4. CDR1 is SGHTA, CDR2 FQGNSA, per germline. This CDR3 region has 15 residues. The sample taken for sequencing was PBMCs. The V and J genes are TRBV7-2 and TRBJ2-3; TRBD2 aligns across 9 bases. The TCR sequence derives from a man aged 45-65 years with multiple sclerosis. The CDR3 DNA is TGTGCCAGCAGCTCCTTAGCGGGGGCCACAGATACGCAGTATTTT. This sequence encodes CASSSLAGATDTQYF.